A selection of T cell receptor beta chains follows, all from one sample in a study of T cell responses to AZD1222 COVID-19 vaccine. Using immunoSEQ multiplex PCR, the repertoire was profiled, and TCRdb retains in-frame clones only, with some absent. Here the sample spans around 99,000 clones, roughly 90% being singletons. The sequencing used peripheral blood, collected 28 days after the second AZD1222 dose. These receptors were obtained from an adult who received the AZD1222 COVID-19 vaccine. Each CDR3 is given with its conserved first and last residue. The D gene is left open where the match is weak.

d_call	v_call	j_call	cdr3_nt	cdr3_aa
-	TRBV30	TRBJ2-2	TGTGCCTGGAGTGCAGTGATGAACACCGGGGAGCTGTTTTTT	CAWSAVMNTGELFF
TRBD1	TRBV27	TRBJ2-2	TGTGCCAGCAGTTTATCGACAGGGGCCGGGGAGCTGTTTTTT	CASSLSTGAGELFF
-	TRBV4-1	TRBJ1-5	TGCGCCAGCAGCCAGGTACACAGGGCCGATCAGCCCCAGCATTTT	CASSQVHRADQPQHF
-	TRBV5-1	TRBJ1-6	TGCGCCAGCAGCTTGGAAAATTCACCCCTCCACTTT	CASSLENSPLHF
-	TRBV24-1	TRBJ1-2	TGTGCCACCAGTGATTTCCCCGGGACCTATGGCTACACCTTC	CATSDFPGTYGYTF
TRBD1	TRBV2	TRBJ1-3	TGTGCCAGCAGTGGAGGTGGGACAGGGAGAAACACCATATATTTT	CASSGGGTGRNTIYF
-	TRBV4-1	TRBJ2-3	TGCGCCAGCAGCCAAGACAGCTCCACAGATACGCAGTATTTT	CASSQDSSTDTQYF
-	TRBV18	TRBJ1-2	TGTGCCAGCTCACTGGGGACATCGGAGGGCTACACCTTC	CASSLGTSEGYTF
TRBD2	TRBV28	TRBJ2-2	TGTGCCAGCAGTTTAGTAGCGGGACTACTCACCGGGGAGCTGTTTTTT	CASSLVAGLLTGELFF
-	TRBV7-8	TRBJ2-5	TGTGCCAGCAGCCCTAAAGAGACCCAGTACTTC	CASSPKETQYF
-	TRBV3-1/TRBV3-2	TRBJ2-7	TGTGCCAGCAGCCTAGGTCCAAAGTACTCCTACGAGCAGTACTTC	CASSLGPKYSYEQYF
TRBD1	TRBV5-1	TRBJ1-2	TGCGCCAGCAGCTTGGACACAGGGGGTGGTGGCTACACCTTC	CASSLDTGGGGYTF
TRBD1	TRBV28	TRBJ1-3	TGTGCCAGCACCTTCCAGACAGGGGCAGGAAACACCATATATTTT	CASTFQTGAGNTIYF
-	TRBV27	TRBJ2-7	TGTGCCAGCAGTCCCGACCCGAGCGAGCAGTACTTC	CASSPDPSEQYF
-	TRBV5-6	TRBJ2-7	TGTGCCAGCAGCTTGGCCTTAAGGACAGACTACGAGCAGTACTTC	CASSLALRTDYEQYF
TRBD1	TRBV6-5	TRBJ2-7	TGTGCCAGCAGAGAGACAGGGACAAGAACCTACGAGCAGTACTTC	CASRETGTRTYEQYF
TRBD1	TRBV6-2/TRBV6-3	TRBJ2-3	TGTGCCAGCAGTTACTCCCCGGGACAGGGTCCTGATACGCAGTATTTT	CASSYSPGQGPDTQYF
-	TRBV4-1	TRBJ1-5	TGCGCCAGCAGCCAAATGGGAAGCAATCAGCCCCAGCATTTT	CASSQMGSNQPQHF
-	TRBV9	TRBJ2-3	TGTGCCAGCAGCACAGACGAGGATACGCAGTATTTT	CASSTDEDTQYF
-	TRBV4-1	TRBJ1-6	TGCGCCAGCAGCCAAGATGGTACAGGGAGCAATTCACCCCTCCACTTT	CASSQDGTGSNSPLHF
-	TRBV6-6	TRBJ2-2	TGTGCCAGCAGCACGTCGGTGGGACACACCGGGGAGCTGTTTTTT	CASSTSVGHTGELFF
-	TRBV20-1	TRBJ2-2	TGCAGTGCTAGTCGGACTAACCCGAACACCGGGGAGCTGTTTTTT	CSASRTNPNTGELFF
-	TRBV19	TRBJ1-6	TGTGCCAGTAGTATCCTGGGACTGGGGGGAAATTCACCCCTCCACTTT	CASSILGLGGNSPLHF